This entry lists 14 T cell receptor beta chains sequenced from one sample in a study of T-cell reconstitution after alpha-beta-depleted transplantation in children. The TCRbeta library was prepared with unique molecular identifiers. TCRdb independently ran MiXCR on the PCR reads; one entry per CDR3 protein. The table has hundreds of thousands of distinct CDR3 sequences, roughly 14% seen once. The specimen was PBMCs, collected before TCRalphabeta/CD19-depleted stem cell transplant. The source of these receptors is a girl aged 2 to 9 with congenital amegakaryocytic thrombocytopenia, due to receive a stem cell transplant.

Note on this clonotype: This may arise from a read error, as a much more abundant clone is one base away. The CDR3 sequence: CASSSDGMGWYFPDTQHF. The CDR3 nucleotides are TGTGCCAGCAGCTCCGACGGGATGGGCTGGTATTTTCCAGATACGCAGCATTTT. The V call is TRBV11-2, the J call TRBJ2-3; D ambiguous. The end of the DNA aligns better with TRBJ1-5, so the J call may be wrong. This CDR3 comprises 18 residues. In germline, CDR1 is SGHAT, CDR2 FQNNGV.

This clonotype was counted many times. CDR3 nucleotide sequence: TGCAGTGCTAGGGGGAGCCGCTCCTACGAGCAGTACTTC. It specifies CSARGSRSYEQYF. V usage is TRBV20-1 and J usage is TRBJ2-7; a possible D gene is TRBD2 (5 bases). In germline, CDR1 is DFQATT, CDR2 SNEGSKA (reference sequence). The CDR3 sequence is 13 residues long. V lost 3 bases, J lost 0 bases, and 9 bases lay in between.

V is TRBV7-2 and J is TRBJ2-4, with 9 bases aligning to TRBD2. The trim removed 6 bases at V and 6 bases at J, leaving 6 bases unmatched. This CDR3 spans 14 amino acids. Germline V lookup: CDR1 SGHTA, CDR2 FQGNSA. The CDR3 region is CASRLAGTGNIQYF. CDR3 DNA: TGTGCCAGCAGGCTAGCGGGAACAGGAAACATTCAGTACTTC.

The chain combines TRBV11-2 with TRBJ2-5; D possibly uses TRBD1 or TRBD2 (7 bases each). Trimming cost V 0 bases and J 4 bases, with 12 bases left between them. The CDR3 extends over 15 amino acids. CDR1 is SGHAT and CDR2 is FQNNGV in the germline V gene. As DNA, the CDR3 is TGTGCCAGCAGCTTAGATCAGGGGGGGAGAGAGACCCAGTACTTC. It specifies CASSLDQGGRETQYF.

The chain combines TRBV27 with TRBJ1-2; 11 bases are shared with TRBD1. This CDR3 comprises 16 residues. Germline CDR1 and CDR2: MNHEY and SMNVEV (reference sequence). J gave up 6 bases and V 4 bases, and 10 bases lay outside the gene matches. The CDR3 nucleotides are TGTGCCAGCAGTTCCTGGGACAGGGGGATAAAAAATGGCTACACCTTC. It encodes CASSSWDRGIKNGYTF.

The V call is TRBV29-1, the J call TRBJ2-5; perhaps D is TRBD1 or TRBD2 (5 bases each). The CDR3 has 13 residues. CDR1 and CDR2 (germline): SQVTM, ANQGSEA. Trimming removed 5 bases at V and 1 base at J, with 11 bases between. The CDR3 loop reads CSVFTGTQETQYF. DNA for the CDR3: TGCAGCGTTTTTACTGGGACCCAAGAGACCCAGTACTTC.

With respect to this clonotype: This may stem from a read error, because a much larger clone lies one nucleotide away. CDR3 nucleotides: TGCAGTGCTAGAGATTCTTGGGGACCAGGCATTCAGCCCCAGCATTTT. Its protein is CSARDSWGPGIQPQHF. V and J are TRBV20-1 and TRBJ1-5; possibly TRBD1 for D (5 bases). Germline CDR1 is DFQATT and CDR2 is SNEGSKA (reference sequence). V gave up 0 bases and J gave up 6 bases, with 18 bases separating them. The CDR3 contains 16 residues.

There are many counts of this clonotype. The chain links TRBV5-1 to TRBJ2-2; TRBD1 agrees at 9 bases. After removal of 2 bases from V and 2 bases from J, the junction contained 10 bases not matched to a gene. Germline CDR1 SGHRS, CDR2 YFSETQ. The CDR3 consists of 18 residues. For the CDR3, the DNA is TGCGCCAGCAGCTTAAAACCGGGACAGGGCAGAAACACCGGGGAGCTGTTTTTT. Translated, it gives CASSLKPGQGRNTGELFF. Drawing the rest from reference TRBV5-1 and TRBJ2-2, the complete variable domain is KAGVTQTPRYLIKTRGQQVTLSCSPISGHRSVSWYQQTPGQGLQFLFEYFSETQRNKGNFPGRFSGRQFSNSRSEMNVSTLELGDSALYLCASSLKPGQGRNTGELFFGEGSRLTVL.

This chain connects TRBV7-9 to TRBJ2-1; 11 nucleotides line up with TRBD2. The germline CDR1 and CDR2 sequences are SEHNR and FQNEAQ (reference sequence). CDR3 size: 14 residues. Trimming took 5 bases from V and 10 from J; bases not matched to a gene: 7. In nucleotides, the CDR3 is TGTGCCAGCAGCGAACTAGCGGGGGTGGAGGAGCAGTTCTTC. As protein: CASSELAGVEEQFF.

V and J are TRBV28 and TRBJ2-5; no firm D call. This CDR3 is 13 amino acids long. Germline V gene lookup returns CDR1 MDHEN and CDR2 SYDVKM. V lost 3 bases to trimming and J lost 5 bases, with 10 bases between them. The CDR3 DNA follows: TGTGCCAGCAGTTTTGTATTCTTCGAGACCCAGTACTTC. Amino acid sequence: CASSFVFFETQYF.

This chain links TRBV20-1 with TRBJ1-5; D is undetermined. The CDR3 loop spans 11 amino acids. The germline V gene has CDR1 DFQATT and CDR2 SNEGSKA (reference sequence). Trimming removed 8 bases from V and 2 bases from J, with 7 bases in between. CDR3 coding DNA: TGCAGTTGGACGGGCAATCAGCCCCAGCATTTT. This gives the protein CSWTGNQPQHF.

The J gene is TRBJ2-1, the V gene TRBV4-1, with D unclear. V dropped 3 bases and J dropped 1 base, with 4 bases sitting between them. This CDR3 region has 13 residues. Germline V gene data show CDR1 as MGHRA and CDR2 as YSYEKL. In nucleotides, the CDR3 is TGCGCCAGCAGCCAGTTGTCCTACAATGAGCAGTTCTTC. The encoded protein is CASSQLSYNEQFF.

This clonotype was found a few times. This sequence joins TRBV7-6 and TRBJ2-7; no clear D gene. The CDR3 is 15 residues long. Trimming shortened V by 1 base and J by 2 bases, and 12 bases separated the two germline ends. Germline V lookup: CDR1 SGHVS, CDR2 FNYEAQ. Here the CDR3 DNA reads TGTGCCAGCAGCTTAGGGTTCCCGGCTACCTACGAGCAGTACTTC. Protein: CASSLGFPATYEQYF.

This clonotype appeared many times. J is TRBJ2-5 and V is TRBV9; 8 bases agree with TRBD2. Germline V gene lookup returns CDR1 SGDLS and CDR2 YYNGEE. J lost 5 bases, V lost 4 bases, and 7 bases had no gene match. The CDR3 is made up of 14 amino acids. The CDR3: CASSSGTSFETQYF. The CDR3 DNA sequence: TGTGCCAGCAGCTCCGGGACTAGTTTTGAGACCCAGTACTTC.